What follows are 18 T cell receptor beta chains derived from one specimen sequenced in a study of T cells in Graves' hyperthyroidism and ophthalmopathy. It was RNA transcripts that yielded the amplified TCR beta CDR3 regions. Carried out on the TCR CDR3, a first-round RT-PCR used the HTBI primer set. One entry per CDR3 protein results from TCRdb running MiXCR on the multiplex PCR reads. The data show some 490,000 distinct CDR3 sequences, with about 22% seen just once and less than 65% held by the top ten. What was sequenced was blood. Receptor source: a woman between 65 and 79 years old with Graves' ophthalmopathy.

This sequence joins TRBV5-1 and TRBJ2-1; no clear D gene. The CDR3 totals 13 residues. Deletions cut 0 bases from V and 10 bases from J, with 11 bases between. Per the germline V gene, CDR1 is SGHRS and CDR2 is YFSETQ. Here the CDR3 reads CASSLGQVTEQFF. For the CDR3, the DNA is TGCGCCAGCAGCTTGGGGCAGGTTACCGAGCAGTTCTTC.

This clonotype appeared a few times. J is TRBJ2-6 and V is TRBV6-1; D might be TRBD1 (6 bases). CDR1 is MNHNS and CDR2 is SASEGT in the germline V gene. This CDR3 spans 16 amino acids. V was cut by 7 bases and J by 0 bases, with 13 bases left in between. CDR3 sequence: CASNTGTRSGANVLTF. In nucleotides, the CDR3 is TGTGCCAGCAACACCGGGACACGCTCTGGGGCCAACGTCCTGACTTTC.

This clonotype was seen at least ten times. The chain's CDR3 is CAASGTYEQYF. The CDR3 DNA sequence: TGTGCCGCCAGCGGCACCTACGAGCAGTACTTC. The V and J genes are TRBV28 and TRBJ2-7; maybe TRBD2 (5 bases). Trimming pared 11 bases from V and 2 bases from J, leaving 10 bases between. Germline CDR1 reads MDHEN; CDR2 reads SYDVKM. The CDR3 loop spans 11 amino acids.

This clonotype was counted at least ten times. V gene TRBV3-1 combines with J gene TRBJ1-1, with D tentatively TRBD1 (6 bases). Germline CDR1 reads LGHDT; CDR2 reads YNNKEL (reference sequence). The V gene lost 4 bases and the J gene lost 4 bases, with 13 bases spanning the gap. The CDR3 has 14 residues. The CDR3 coding sequence is TGTGCCAGCAGCCCCAGGACAGCCGCCACTGAAGCTTTCTTT. It is translated as CASSPRTAATEAFF.

Only a few counts were recorded for this clonotype. The rearrangement links TRBV18 to TRBJ1-1; D gene uncertain. V was trimmed by 2 bases and J by 6 bases, leaving 13 bases between them. Germline V gene sequence: CDR1 KGHSH, CDR2 LQKENI. The CDR3 runs 14 residues. The CDR3: CASSPELGRAEAFF. CDR3 in DNA: TGTGCCAGCTCACCAGAGCTGGGTAGGGCTGAAGCTTTCTTT.

There are a few counts of this clonotype. V usage is TRBV19 and J usage is TRBJ1-1; D is unresolved. CDR1 and CDR2 from the germline V gene are LNHDA and SQIVND (reference sequence). The CDR3 loop spans 13 amino acids. Trimming pared 6 bases from V and 4 bases from J, leaving 12 bases between. The CDR3 region is CASRPREGTEAFF. In DNA, the CDR3 is TGTGCCAGTAGGCCGCGGGAGGGCACTGAAGCTTTCTTT.

Ten or more counts support this clonotype. The chain recombines TRBV27 with TRBJ2-7; TRBD1 aligns across 10 bases. There are 14 residues in the CDR3. Germline CDR1 and CDR2: MNHEY and SMNVEV (reference sequence). J lost 6 bases, V lost 6 bases, and 8 bases had no gene match. Here the CDR3 reads CASSHRDRGGEQYF. The CDR3 DNA reads TGTGCCAGCAGCCACCGGGACAGGGGAGGCGAGCAGTACTTC.

This clonotype was recorded at least ten times. J is TRBJ2-7 and V is TRBV28; D uncertain. V dropped 5 bases and J dropped 7 bases, with 24 bases sitting between them. Germline CDR1 and CDR2: MDHEN and SYDVKM. CDR3 length: 16 residues. The CDR3 loop reads CASSPPIGREMWEQYF. For the CDR3, the DNA is TGTGCCAGCAGTCCCCCCATCGGGCGAGAGATGTGGGAGCAGTACTTC.

The rearrangement joins TRBV7-9 to TRBJ1-1; D is perhaps TRBD1 (6 bases). The CDR3 loop spans 15 amino acids. V lost 5 bases and J 9 bases, leaving 22 bases between the germline ends. Germline V CDR1 and CDR2: SEHNR, FQNEAQ (reference sequence). The CDR3 here is CASSPRVRTENKAFF. CDR3 DNA sequence: TGTGCCAGCAGCCCCCGAGTAAGGACAGAAAATAAAGCTTTCTTT.

The table lists this clonotype with a few counts. J is TRBJ2-4 and V is TRBV6-1; D not resolved. Trimming took off 5 bases at V and 5 bases at J, with 7 bases between the two ends. The CDR3 consists of 12 residues. Germline V gene lookup returns CDR1 MNHNS and CDR2 SASEGT. CDR3 in amino acids: CASSSYQNIQYF. Here the CDR3 DNA reads TGTGCCAGCAGTTCGTACCAAAACATTCAGTACTTC.

V is TRBV7-3 and J is TRBJ2-7; no firm D call. The V gene lost 0 bases and the J gene lost 5 bases, with 8 bases spanning the gap. Germline CDR1 SGHTA, CDR2 FQGTGA. There are 13 residues in the CDR3. CDR3 DNA: TGTGCCAGCAGCTTAACGATAAAGGACGAGCAGTACTTC. Amino acids: CASSLTIKDEQYF.

This clonotype has a count of ten or more. The chain has TRBV20-1 and TRBJ1-1, with 7 bases aligning to TRBD1. The CDR3 length is 12 residues. Losses at the gene ends were 1 base for V and 11 bases for J; bases not matched to a gene: 7. CDR1 is DFQATT, CDR2 SNEGSKA, per germline (reference sequence). In DNA form, the CDR3 reads TGCAGTGCTAGAGGGACAGGTCTTCTGGCTTTCTTT. The encoded protein is CSARGTGLLAFF.

As to this clonotype: A much larger clone sits a single nucleotide away, making a read error possible. This chain links TRBV12-3 or TRBV12-4 with TRBJ2-1; the match to TRBD1 covers 8 bases. V gave up 1 base and J gave up 4 bases; unmatched junction bases: 9. The CDR3 loop spans 17 amino acids. CDR3: CASSLVAGGWSYNEQFF. In nucleotides, the CDR3 is TGTGCCAGCAGTTTAGTGGCAGGGGGCTGGTCGTACAATGAGCAGTTCTTC.

The chain is built from TRBV18 and TRBJ1-5; unclear D gene. V dropped 3 bases and J dropped 3 bases, with 9 bases sitting between them. Germline V gives CDR1 KGHSH, CDR2 LQKENI. CDR3 size: 14 residues. The CDR3 DNA is TGTGCCAGCTCACCCCCGGGCACCAATCAGCCCCAGCATTTT. This translates into CASSPPGTNQPQHF.

The genes are TRBV10-3 and TRBJ2-7; D possibly corresponds to TRBD1 (6 bases). The CDR3 has 13 residues. The V gene lost 8 bases and the J gene lost 5 bases, with 16 bases spanning the gap. Looked up from germline, CDR1 is ENHRY and CDR2 is SYGVKD. For the CDR3, the DNA is TGTGCCATCGGGTCTCACAGGGTGAACGAGCAGTACTTC. The encoded protein is CAIGSHRVNEQYF.

The rearrangement links TRBV6-1 to TRBJ2-1, with D unclear. Germline CDR1 is MNHNS and CDR2 is SASEGT. The V and J ends lost 6 bases and 8 bases respectively, with 8 bases between them. The CDR3 runs to 11 residues. This chain's CDR3 is CASRGMHEQFF. The CDR3 coding sequence is TGTGCCAGCAGGGGGATGCATGAGCAGTTCTTC.

This chain links TRBV6-1 with TRBJ2-3, with 12 bases identical to TRBD2. CDR1 and CDR2 from the germline V gene are MNHNS and SASEGT. The V and J ends lost 8 bases and 0 bases, in that order; junction bases with no gene match: 3. The CDR3 length is 15 residues. In nucleotides, the CDR3 is TGTGCCAGCGAGACTAGCGGGAGTAGCACAGATACGCAGTATTTT. This gives the protein CASETSGSSTDTQYF.

About this clonotype itself: A much larger clone is a single base away; this may be a read error. V is TRBV20-1 and J is TRBJ2-1; D possibly uses TRBD1 or TRBD2 (5 bases each). Per germline, CDR1 DFQATT and CDR2 SNEGSKA (reference sequence). Trimming stripped 7 bases from V and 12 bases from J, with 19 bases between. CDR3 length equals 12 residues. In DNA, the CDR3 is TGCAGTGTCACCGGGACGCGGCCCGGGCAGTTCTTC. This gives the protein CSVTGTRPGQFF.